Below are 17 T cell receptor beta chains sequenced from a single sample in a study of monozygotic twins with cystic fibrosis. Assay: immunoSEQ multiplex PCR; the TCRdb copy retains only in-frame clones and omits some. Among roughly 32,000 clones, just over 95% were seen once, and the ten largest hold 0.15% to 0.2%. The sample taken for sequencing was blood. Source of these receptors: a girl aged 2-9 years with cystic fibrosis.

V and J are TRBV2 and TRBJ1-4, with D tentatively TRBD1 (6 bases). Germline-derived CDR1 and CDR2 are SNHLY and FYNNEI. This CDR3 is 13 amino acids long. The V end was cut by 10 bases, the J end by 2 bases, with 11 bases between. The CDR3 bases are TGTGCCACGACGGGGGCGACTAATGAAAAACTGTTTTTT. Protein: CATTGATNEKLFF.

The chain has TRBV6-5 and TRBJ1-5, with 8 bases fitting TRBD1. V lost 5 bases to trimming and J lost 6 bases; unmatched junction nucleotides: 3. Germline V lookup: CDR1 MNHEY, CDR2 SVGAGI. The length of the CDR3 is 13 residues. CDR3 sequence: CASSRQGSQPQHF. CDR3 nucleotides: TGTGCCAGCAGTCGACAGGGGAGTCAGCCCCAGCATTTT.

The V call is TRBV20-1, the J call TRBJ2-7; tentatively, D is TRBD1 (5 bases). This CDR3 is 11 amino acids long. V shed 6 bases and J shed 6 bases, with 12 bases lying between them. Germline V lookup: CDR1 DFQATT, CDR2 SNEGSKA (reference sequence). CDR3 DNA: TGCAGTGCCAAAACAGGATCCGAGCAGTACTTC. This codes for CSAKTGSEQYF.

This chain connects TRBV30 to TRBJ1-1; 12 nucleotides match TRBD1. Trimming removed 8 bases from V and 0 bases from J; junction bases left unmatched: 4. Germline V CDR1 and CDR2: GTSNPN, SVGIG (reference sequence). The CDR3 totals 14 residues. CDR3 sequence (DNA): TGTGCCGGGACAGGGGGCATTATGAACACTGAAGCTTTCTTT. Translated, it gives CAGTGGIMNTEAFF.

The chain has TRBV5-4 and TRBJ1-2; D not certain. This CDR3 has 15 amino acids. The germline CDR1 and CDR2 sequences are SGHNT and YYREEE (reference sequence). The V end lost 1 base, the J end lost 4 bases, and 14 bases lay between the germline ends. Here the CDR3 reads CASSLKKGRGYGYTF. The CDR3 nucleotides read TGTGCCAGCAGCTTGAAAAAGGGAAGAGGCTATGGCTACACCTTC.

CDR3 in DNA: TGTGCCAGCAGCCCCGGGAGCTTGGGCAATCAGCCCCAGCATTTT. This sequence encodes CASSPGSLGNQPQHF. The chain recombines TRBV7-6 with TRBJ1-5; D uncertain. The V gene's germline CDR1 is SGHVS and CDR2 FNYEAQ. V was shortened by 5 bases and J by 2 bases, with 13 bases between the two germline ends. This CDR3 is built from 15 residues.

The chain is built from TRBV4-1 and TRBJ2-1; D uncertain. The CDR3 length is 14 residues. V was shortened by 0 bases and J by 5 bases, with 8 bases between the two germline ends. CDR1 is MGHRA, CDR2 YSYEKL, per germline. As DNA, the CDR3 is TGCGCCAGCAGCCAAGATCGTCAAGACAATGAGCAGTTCTTC. Protein product: CASSQDRQDNEQFF.

The rearrangement joins TRBV10-3 to TRBJ2-6; TRBD2 is a possible D gene (5 bases). Germline CDR1 reads ENHRY; CDR2 reads SYGVKD. The V and J ends lost 3 bases and 0 bases respectively, with 9 bases between them. The CDR3 runs 16 residues. This CDR3 reads CAISEGRDSGANVLTF. Here the CDR3 DNA reads TGTGCCATCAGTGAAGGACGGGACTCTGGGGCCAACGTCCTGACTTTC.

The count of this clone is one. The chain uses TRBV30 and TRBJ1-1; 7 positions agree with TRBD1. CDR1 is GTSNPN, CDR2 SVGIG, per germline (reference sequence). Losses at the gene ends were 0 bases for V and 3 bases for J; bases not matched to a gene: 13. This CDR3 region has 17 residues. CDR3 nucleotides: TGTGCCTGGAGTGTATTTGCGGGACAGCTTGGTTACACTGAAGCTTTCTTT. This gives the protein CAWSVFAGQLGYTEAFF. The entire variable domain, with the rest obtained from reference TRBV30 and TRBJ1-1, is as follows: SQTIHQWPATLVQPVGSPLSLECTVEGTSNPNLYWYRQAAGRGLQLLFYSVGIGQISSEVPQNLSASRPQDRQFILSSKKLLLSDSGFYLCAWSVFAGQLGYTEAFFGQGTRLTVV.

The rearrangement joins TRBV29-1 to TRBJ1-2; D is unclear. Per germline, CDR1 SQVTM and CDR2 ANQGSEA. This CDR3 contains 14 residues. V dropped 0 bases and J dropped 4 bases, with 12 bases sitting between them. The CDR3 protein is CSVEEQANFYGYTF. The CDR3 region has the DNA TGCAGCGTTGAAGAGCAGGCTAACTTCTATGGCTACACCTTC. The full variable domain, completed using reference TRBV29-1 and TRBJ1-2, is SAVISQKPSRDICQRGTSLTIQCQVDSQVTMMFWYRQQPGQSLTLIATANQGSEATYESGFVIDKFPISRPNLTFSTLTVSNMSPEDSSIYLCSVEEQANFYGYTFGSGTRLTVV.

The chain has TRBV29-1 and TRBJ2-1; the match to TRBD2 covers 14 bases. The CDR3 totals 16 residues. Germline V gene sequence: CDR1 SQVTM, CDR2 ANQGSEA. V lost 4 bases and J lost 15; bases outside the gene matches: 17. The CDR3 sequence: CSVARATSGGDWVGFF. CDR3 DNA: TGCAGCGTTGCCCGGGCGACTAGCGGGGGGGATTGGGTCGGGTTCTTC.

The J gene is TRBJ1-1, the V gene TRBV30, with unresolved D. The CDR3 is made up of 11 amino acids. V was pared by 2 bases and J by 3 bases, with 4 bases between. Germline-derived CDR1 and CDR2 are GTSNPN and SVGIG (reference sequence). Written as DNA, the CDR3 is TGTGCCTGGAGTTTGGACACTGAAGCTTTCTTT. Protein sequence: CAWSLDTEAFF.

The rearrangement joins TRBV7-3 to TRBJ2-2; D unresolved. The CDR3 contains 15 residues. Germline V gene sequence: CDR1 SGHTA, CDR2 FQGTGA. With 5 bases removed from V and 9 bases from J, the gap between germline ends came to 19 bases. The CDR3 DNA reads TGTGCCAGCAGCCTATCGAACGGCCCTATCCGGGAGCTGTTTTTT. This sequence encodes CASSLSNGPIRELFF.

The rearrangement joins TRBV29-1 to TRBJ2-1; D tentatively reads TRBD1 or TRBD2 (5 bases each). With 7 bases removed from V and 5 bases from J, the gap between germline ends came to 12 bases. CDR1 and CDR2 (germline): SQVTM, ANQGSEA. This CDR3 region has 12 residues. The CDR3 sequence is CSASGAHNEQFF. DNA of the CDR3: TGCAGCGCTTCCGGGGCCCACAATGAGCAGTTCTTC.

V usage is TRBV19 and J usage is TRBJ2-7, with no clear D. V lost 3 bases and J lost 1, with 19 bases in between. CDR1 and CDR2 from the germline V gene are LNHDA and SQIVND (reference sequence). The CDR3 covers 17 residues. The CDR3 here is CASSISRPTDRSYEQYF. The CDR3 DNA sequence: TGTGCCAGTAGTATCTCCCGACCTACGGACCGATCCTACGAGCAGTACTTC.

This clone was observed once. The chain uses TRBV25-1 and TRBJ2-7; possibly TRBD1 for D (6 bases). V was cut by 4 bases and J by 0 bases, with 13 bases left in between. The length of the CDR3 is 15 residues. Germline CDR1 and CDR2: MGHDK and SYGVNS. CDR3 nucleotides: TGTGCCAGCAGTGCCCGGGACACCATCTCCTACGAGCAGTACTTC. The encoded protein is CASSARDTISYEQYF.

The chain is built from TRBV19 and TRBJ1-2, with 7 bases aligning to TRBD1. The ends lost 6 bases at V and 2 bases at J; junction bases unmatched: 9. This CDR3 is built from 15 residues. Germline V gives CDR1 LNHDA, CDR2 SQIVND (reference sequence). The CDR3 is CASSGWEQGNYGYTF. The CDR3 DNA sequence: TGTGCCAGTAGCGGTTGGGAACAGGGGAACTATGGCTACACCTTC.